Sequencing of this T cell receptor beta chain was carried out in a study of T cell responses to AZD1222 COVID-19 vaccine. Trimming removed 0 bases at V and 5 bases at J, with 6 bases between. This CDR3 has 13 amino acids. The germline V gene has CDR1 MNHEY and CDR2 SVGAGI. Generated by immunoSEQ multiplex PCR, the TCRdb table keeps only in-frame clones and is missing some. The sample contains some 170,000 clones, around 94% of which appear only once. The chain carries TRBV6-5 and TRBJ2-3; D not resolved. This sample comprised peripheral blood, obtained 28 days after the second AZD1222 dose. This clonotype was sampled from an adult who received the AZD1222 COVID-19 vaccine. DNA for the CDR3: TGTGCCAGCAGTTACTCGTCCCGAGATACGCAGTATTTT. Residues: CASSYSSRDTQYF.